The clone carrying this TCR beta chain has more than one count but fewer than ten. This specimen comes from a study of T cells in Graves' hyperthyroidism and ophthalmopathy. Study-level background: Specimen type is peripheral blood, collected at initial diagnosis prior to any treatment.

The CDR3 loop spans 16 amino acids. The V and J ends lost 0 bases and 3 bases respectively, with 13 bases between them. CDR1 and CDR2 (germline): SGHDT, YYEEEE. The investigators amplified TCR beta CDR3 regions from RNA transcripts. TCR CDR3 regions were first amplified by RT-PCR with HTBI primers. TCRdb called the multiplex PCR reads again in MiXCR, with one record for every CDR3 protein. Among 700,000 or so distinct CDR3 sequences listed, about 14% were seen once. This TCR was recovered from a woman aged 45-65 years with Graves' ophthalmopathy. The chain uses TRBV5-6 and TRBJ2-1; maybe TRBD1 (5 bases). Sequenced: blood. The CDR3 DNA follows: TGTGCCAGCAGCTTGGGGATAGACAGTTACTACAATGAGCAGTTCTTC. Residues: CASSLGIDSYYNEQFF.